This TCR beta chain was recovered during a study of shared clonotypes between healthy human individuals. About the research overall: Researchers assigned three CD4 naive, three CD4 memory, two CD8 naive and one CD8 memory plate to each donor.

The CDR3 covers 19 residues. V lost 3 bases, J lost 1 base, and 9 bases stayed unmatched. The germline V gene encodes CDR1 MDHEN and CDR2 SYDVKM. Within Nashville, Tennessee resided all donors, each a Caucasian adult. Only in-frame clones appear in the TCRdb table, and some are missing; sequencing was by immunoSEQ multiplex PCR. Among roughly 1.4 million clones listed, approximately 98.5% were seen once. The sequenced sample consisted of naive CD4+ T cells sorted from blood. The subset here: CD45RA+ positively selected. The chain joins TRBV28 to TRBJ2-4; 13 bases map to TRBD2. The source is a man aged 30 to 45 in good health. DNA of the CDR3: TGTGCCAGCAGTTTGTTCCGGACTAGCGGGAGAGGGGCCAAAAACATTCAGTACTTC. As protein: CASSLFRTSGRGAKNIQYF.